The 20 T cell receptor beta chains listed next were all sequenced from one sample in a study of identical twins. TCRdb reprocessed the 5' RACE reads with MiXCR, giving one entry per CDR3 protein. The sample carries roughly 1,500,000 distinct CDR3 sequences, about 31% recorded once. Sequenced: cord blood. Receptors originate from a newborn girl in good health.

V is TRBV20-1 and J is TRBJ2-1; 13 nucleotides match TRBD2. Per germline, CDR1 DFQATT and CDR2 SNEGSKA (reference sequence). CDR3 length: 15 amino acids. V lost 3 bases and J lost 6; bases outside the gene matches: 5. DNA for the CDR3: TGCAGTGCTAGCCCTCGACTAGCGGGAGGCAATGAGCAGTTCTTC. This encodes CSASPRLAGGNEQFF.

CDR3 bases: TGTGCCAGCAGCTCCGCTAGTGGTCGGACCCATGAGCAGTACTTC. Encoded protein: CASSSASGRTHEQYF. V gene TRBV7-9 combines with J gene TRBJ2-7; the D is unclear. V lost 4 bases and J lost 7, with 20 bases in between. This CDR3 comprises 15 residues. CDR1 SEHNR and CDR2 FQNEAQ come from the germline V gene (reference sequence).

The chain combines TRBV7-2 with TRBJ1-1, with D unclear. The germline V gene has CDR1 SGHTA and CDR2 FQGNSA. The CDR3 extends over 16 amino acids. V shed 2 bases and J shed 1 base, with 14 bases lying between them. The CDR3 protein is CASSLYVSLGNTEAFF. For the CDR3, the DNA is TGTGCCAGCAGCTTATATGTCAGCCTGGGGAACACTGAAGCTTTCTTT.

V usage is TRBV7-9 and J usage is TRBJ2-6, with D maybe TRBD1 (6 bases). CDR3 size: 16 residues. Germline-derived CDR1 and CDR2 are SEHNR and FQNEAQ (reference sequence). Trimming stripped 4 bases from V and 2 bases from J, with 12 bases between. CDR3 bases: TGTGCCAGCAGCTGGGCAGGGGCCCCTGGGGCCAACGTCCTGACTTTC. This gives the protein CASSWAGAPGANVLTF.

The DNA of the CDR3 is TGTGCCAGCAGCCAGGGACTAGGTGGCAATGAGCAGTTCTTC. Amino acid sequence: CASSQGLGGNEQFF. The V gene is TRBV3-1, the J gene TRBJ2-1; 8 nucleotides agree with TRBD2. Germline CDR1 and CDR2: LGHDT and YNNKEL (reference sequence). The CDR3 is 14 residues long. The V and J ends lost 3 bases and 6 bases, in that order; junction bases with no gene match: 4.

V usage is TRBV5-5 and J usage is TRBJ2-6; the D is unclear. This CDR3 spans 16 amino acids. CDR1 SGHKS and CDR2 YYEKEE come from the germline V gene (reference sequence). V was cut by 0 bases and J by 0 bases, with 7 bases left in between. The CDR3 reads CASSLAPTSGANVLTF. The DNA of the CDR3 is TGTGCCAGCAGCTTGGCCCCGACCTCTGGGGCCAACGTCCTGACTTTC. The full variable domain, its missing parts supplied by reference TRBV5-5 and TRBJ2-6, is DAGVTQSPTHLIKTRGQQVTLRCSPISGHKSVSWYQQVLGQGPQFIFQYYEKEERGRGNFPDRFSARQFPNYSSELNVNALLLGDSALYLCASSLAPTSGANVLTFGAGSRLTVL.

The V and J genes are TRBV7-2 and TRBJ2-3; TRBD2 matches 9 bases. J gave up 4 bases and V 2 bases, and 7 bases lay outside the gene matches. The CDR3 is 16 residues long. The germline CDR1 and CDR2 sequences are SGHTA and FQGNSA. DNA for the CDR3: TGTGCCAGCAGCTTACGGAGTAGCGGGGGCGCAGATACGCAGTATTTT. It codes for CASSLRSSGGADTQYF.

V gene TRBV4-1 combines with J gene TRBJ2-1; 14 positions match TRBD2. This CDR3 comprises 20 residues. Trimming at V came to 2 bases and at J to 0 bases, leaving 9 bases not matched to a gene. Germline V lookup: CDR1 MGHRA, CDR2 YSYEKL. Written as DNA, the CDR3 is TGCGCCAGCAGCCAACCTGGACTAGCGGGGGGCCCTATCTCCTACAATGAGCAGTTCTTC. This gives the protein CASSQPGLAGGPISYNEQFF.

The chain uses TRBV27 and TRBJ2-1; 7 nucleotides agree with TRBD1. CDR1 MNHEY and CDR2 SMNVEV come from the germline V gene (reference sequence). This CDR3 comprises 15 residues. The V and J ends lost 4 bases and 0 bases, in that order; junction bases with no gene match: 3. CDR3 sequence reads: CASSSGQYSYNEQFF. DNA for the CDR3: TGTGCCAGCAGTTCGGGACAGTACTCCTACAATGAGCAGTTCTTC.

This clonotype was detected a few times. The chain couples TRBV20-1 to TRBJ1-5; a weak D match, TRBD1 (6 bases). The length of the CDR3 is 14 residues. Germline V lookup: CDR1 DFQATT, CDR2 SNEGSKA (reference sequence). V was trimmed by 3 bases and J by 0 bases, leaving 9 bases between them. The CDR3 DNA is TGCAGTGCTAGGAGGGGGTATAGCAATCAGCCCCAGCATTTT. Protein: CSARRGYSNQPQHF.

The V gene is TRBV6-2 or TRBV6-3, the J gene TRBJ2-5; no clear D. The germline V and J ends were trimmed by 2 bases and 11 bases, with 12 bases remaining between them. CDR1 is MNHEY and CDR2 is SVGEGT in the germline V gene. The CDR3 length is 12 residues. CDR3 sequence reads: CASSYQRSEQYF. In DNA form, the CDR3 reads TGTGCCAGCAGTTACCAGAGATCGGAGCAGTACTTC.

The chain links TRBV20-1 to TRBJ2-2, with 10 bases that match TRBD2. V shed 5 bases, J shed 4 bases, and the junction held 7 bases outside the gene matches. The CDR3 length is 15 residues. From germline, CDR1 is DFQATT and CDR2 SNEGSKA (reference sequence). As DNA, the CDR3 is TGCAGTGCTCCTAGACTAGCGGGCACCACCGGGGAGCTGTTTTTT. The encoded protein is CSAPRLAGTTGELFF.

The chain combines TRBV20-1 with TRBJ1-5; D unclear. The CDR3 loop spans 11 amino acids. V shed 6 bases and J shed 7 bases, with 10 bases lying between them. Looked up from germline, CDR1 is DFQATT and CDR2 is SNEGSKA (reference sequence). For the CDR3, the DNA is TGCAGTGCCACGGTGGGGCAGCCCCAGCATTTT. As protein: CSATVGQPQHF.

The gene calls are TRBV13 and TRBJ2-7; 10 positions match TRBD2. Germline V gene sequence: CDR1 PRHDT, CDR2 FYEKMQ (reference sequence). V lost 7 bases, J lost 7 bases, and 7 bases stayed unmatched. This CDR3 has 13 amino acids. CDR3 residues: CASTLAGINEQYF. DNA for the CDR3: TGTGCCAGCACACTAGCGGGGATCAATGAGCAGTACTTC.

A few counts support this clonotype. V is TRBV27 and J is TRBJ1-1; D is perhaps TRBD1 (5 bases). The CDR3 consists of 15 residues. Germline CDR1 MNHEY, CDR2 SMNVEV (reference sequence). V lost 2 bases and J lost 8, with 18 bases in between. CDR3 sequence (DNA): TGTGCCAGCAGTTTAATCGACAGAGCGGGGAAGGAAGCTTTCTTT. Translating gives CASSLIDRAGKEAFF.

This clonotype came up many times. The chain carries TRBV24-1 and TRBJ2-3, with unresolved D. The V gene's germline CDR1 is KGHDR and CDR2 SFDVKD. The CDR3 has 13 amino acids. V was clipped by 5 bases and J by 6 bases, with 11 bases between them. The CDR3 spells CATSVVERDTQYF. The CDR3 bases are TGTGCCACCAGTGTAGTGGAAAGGGATACGCAGTATTTT.

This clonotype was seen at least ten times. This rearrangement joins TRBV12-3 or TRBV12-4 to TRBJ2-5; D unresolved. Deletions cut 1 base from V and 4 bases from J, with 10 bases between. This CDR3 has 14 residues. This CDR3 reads CASSLGRGRETQYF. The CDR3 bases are TGTGCCAGCAGTTTAGGACGCGGAAGAGAGACCCAGTACTTC.

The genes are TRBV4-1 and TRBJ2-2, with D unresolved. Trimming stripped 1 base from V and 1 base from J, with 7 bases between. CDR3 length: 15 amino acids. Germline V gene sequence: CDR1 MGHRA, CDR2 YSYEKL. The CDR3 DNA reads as TGCGCCAGCAGCCAAGTAAAGGGGAACACCGGGGAGCTGTTTTTT. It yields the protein CASSQVKGNTGELFF.

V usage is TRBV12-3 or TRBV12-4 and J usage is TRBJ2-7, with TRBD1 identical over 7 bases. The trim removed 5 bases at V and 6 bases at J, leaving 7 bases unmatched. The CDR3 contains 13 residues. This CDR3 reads CASSPFRGSEQYF. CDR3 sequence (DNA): TGTGCCAGCAGTCCCTTCAGGGGGAGCGAGCAGTACTTC.

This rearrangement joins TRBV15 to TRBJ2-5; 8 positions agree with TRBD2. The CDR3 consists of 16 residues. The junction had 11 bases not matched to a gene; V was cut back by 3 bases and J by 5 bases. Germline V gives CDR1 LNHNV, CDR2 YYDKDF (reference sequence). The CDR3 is CATSSRGGSSWETQYF. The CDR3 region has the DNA TGTGCCACCAGCAGTCGGGGGGGATCCTCGTGGGAGACCCAGTACTTC.